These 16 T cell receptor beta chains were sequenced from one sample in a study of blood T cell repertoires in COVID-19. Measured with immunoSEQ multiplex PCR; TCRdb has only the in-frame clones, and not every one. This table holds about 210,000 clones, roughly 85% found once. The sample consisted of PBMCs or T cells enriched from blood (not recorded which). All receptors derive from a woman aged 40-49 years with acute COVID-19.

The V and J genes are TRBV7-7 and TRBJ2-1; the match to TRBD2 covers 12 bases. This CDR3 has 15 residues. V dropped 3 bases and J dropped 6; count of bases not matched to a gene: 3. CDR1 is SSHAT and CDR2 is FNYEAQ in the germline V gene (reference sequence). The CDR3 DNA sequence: TGTGCCAGCAGCTTGGGACTAGCGGGTACCAATGAGCAGTTCTTC. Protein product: CASSLGLAGTNEQFF.

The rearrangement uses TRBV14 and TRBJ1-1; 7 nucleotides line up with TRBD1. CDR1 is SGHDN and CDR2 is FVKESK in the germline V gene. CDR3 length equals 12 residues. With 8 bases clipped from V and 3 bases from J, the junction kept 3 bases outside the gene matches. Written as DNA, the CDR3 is TGTGCCAGCTGTGACAGGGACACTGAAGCTTTCTTT. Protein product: CASCDRDTEAFF.

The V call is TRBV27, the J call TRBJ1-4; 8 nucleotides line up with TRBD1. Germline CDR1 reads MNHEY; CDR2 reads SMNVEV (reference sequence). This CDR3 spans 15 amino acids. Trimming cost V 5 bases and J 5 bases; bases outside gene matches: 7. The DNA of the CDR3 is TGTGCCAGCAGTCGACGGACAGGGCAAAATGAAAAACTGTTTTTT. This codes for CASSRRTGQNEKLFF.

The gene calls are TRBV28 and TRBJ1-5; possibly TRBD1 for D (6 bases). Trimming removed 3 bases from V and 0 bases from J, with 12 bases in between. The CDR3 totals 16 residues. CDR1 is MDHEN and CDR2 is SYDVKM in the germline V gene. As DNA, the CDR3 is TGTGCCAGCAGTTTGGGACAAGGTTATAGCAATCAGCCCCAGCATTTT. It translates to CASSLGQGYSNQPQHF.

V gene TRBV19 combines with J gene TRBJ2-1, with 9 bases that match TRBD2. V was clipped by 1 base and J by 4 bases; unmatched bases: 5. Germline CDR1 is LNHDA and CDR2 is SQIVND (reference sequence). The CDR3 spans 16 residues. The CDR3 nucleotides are TGTGCCAGTAGTATAGGAGCGACTAGCGGATACAATGAGCAGTTCTTC. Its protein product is CASSIGATSGYNEQFF.

CDR3 protein: CASSLEGAGIRSKNIQYF. DNA of the CDR3: TGTGCCAGCAGCTTGGAGGGGGCAGGGATAAGGTCCAAAAACATTCAGTACTTC. The chain is built from TRBV7-8 and TRBJ2-4; D might be TRBD1 (7 bases). Trimming took off 3 bases at V and 2 bases at J, with 20 bases between the two ends. The CDR3 is made up of 18 amino acids. Germline assignment: CDR1 SGHVS and CDR2 FQNEAQ.

The CDR3 loop reads CASNLNVGGQGSFF. The CDR3 bases are TGTGCCAGCAACCTGAACGTCGGGGGGCAGGGGTCTTTCTTT. The rearrangement links TRBV6-5 to TRBJ1-1; D might be TRBD1 (6 bases). Deletions cut 7 bases from V and 12 bases from J, with 24 bases between. This CDR3 contains 14 residues. The V gene's germline CDR1 is MNHEY and CDR2 SVGAGI.

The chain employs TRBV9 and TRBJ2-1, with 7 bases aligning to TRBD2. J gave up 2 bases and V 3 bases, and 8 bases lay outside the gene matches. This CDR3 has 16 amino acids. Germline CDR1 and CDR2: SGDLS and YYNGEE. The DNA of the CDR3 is TGTGCCAGCAGCGCAAGACGGGAGGCCACCTACAATGAGCAGTTCTTC. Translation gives CASSARREATYNEQFF.

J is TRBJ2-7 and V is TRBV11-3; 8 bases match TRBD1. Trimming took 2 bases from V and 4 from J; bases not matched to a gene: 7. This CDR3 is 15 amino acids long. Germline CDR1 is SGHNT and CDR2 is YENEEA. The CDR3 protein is CASSLQAGGAYEQYF. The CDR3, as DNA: TGTGCCAGCAGCTTACAGGCAGGGGGCGCGTACGAGCAGTACTTC.

CDR3 in DNA: TGTGCCAGCAGCTTACGGGACAGGGTCCCTCTCAACGAGCAGTTCTTC. Protein sequence: CASSLRDRVPLNEQFF. The V call is TRBV11-3, the J call TRBJ2-1, with 9 positions matching TRBD1. The CDR3 is 16 amino acids. CDR1 is SGHNT, CDR2 YENEEA, per germline. The ends lost 2 bases at V and 10 bases at J; junction bases unmatched: 12.

This chain's CDR3 is CASSLTGYEQYF. The CDR3 nucleotides read TGTGCCAGCAGCCTAACGGGTTACGAGCAGTACTTC. The V gene is TRBV11-2, the J gene TRBJ2-7; D is undetermined. This CDR3 contains 12 residues. Deletions cut 5 bases from V and 4 bases from J, with 9 bases between. The V gene's germline CDR1 is SGHAT and CDR2 FQNNGV.

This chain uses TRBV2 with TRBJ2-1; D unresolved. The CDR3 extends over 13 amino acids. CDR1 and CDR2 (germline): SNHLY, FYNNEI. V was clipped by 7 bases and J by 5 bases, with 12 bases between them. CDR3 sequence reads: CASMNAGDNEQFF. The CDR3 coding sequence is TGTGCCAGCATGAATGCAGGTGACAATGAGCAGTTCTTC.

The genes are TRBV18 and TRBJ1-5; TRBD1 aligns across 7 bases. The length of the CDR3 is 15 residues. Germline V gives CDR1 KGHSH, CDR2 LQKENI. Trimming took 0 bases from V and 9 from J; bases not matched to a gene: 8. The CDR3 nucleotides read TGTGCCAGCTCACCACCTGGACAGGCTGGGTCGCCCCAGCATTTT. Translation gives CASSPPGQAGSPQHF.

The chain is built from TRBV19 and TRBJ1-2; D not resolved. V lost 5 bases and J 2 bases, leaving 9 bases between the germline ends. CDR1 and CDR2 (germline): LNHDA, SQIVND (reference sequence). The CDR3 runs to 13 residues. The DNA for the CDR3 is TGTGCCAGTAGTCCCGAGCGGAACTATGGCTACACCTTC. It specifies CASSPERNYGYTF.

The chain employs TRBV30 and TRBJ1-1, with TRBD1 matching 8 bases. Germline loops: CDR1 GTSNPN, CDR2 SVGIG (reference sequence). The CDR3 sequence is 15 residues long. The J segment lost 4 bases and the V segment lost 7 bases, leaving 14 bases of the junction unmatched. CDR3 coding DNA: TGTGCCTTACCTAGGACAGGGAATCAAGGCACTGAAGCTTTCTTT. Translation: CALPRTGNQGTEAFF.

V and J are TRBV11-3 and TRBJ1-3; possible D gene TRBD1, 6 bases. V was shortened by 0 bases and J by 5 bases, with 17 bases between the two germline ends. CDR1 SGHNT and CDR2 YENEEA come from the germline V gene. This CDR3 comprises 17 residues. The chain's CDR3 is CASSLDLDSAARNTIYF. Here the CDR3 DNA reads TGTGCCAGCAGCTTAGACTTGGACAGCGCTGCGCGAAACACCATATATTTT.